The entry below gives a single TCR beta chain sequence along with its context. The germline gives CDR1 SGHTA, CDR2 FQGNSA. This CDR3 spans 14 amino acids. This sample is drawn from a study of monozygotic twins with inflammatory bowel disease. The unique tags termed UMIs, each holding a 6-nucleotide sample barcode, were added by means of template switching. TCRdb re-called the 5' RACE reads, yielding one record per CDR3 amino acid sequence without DNA. The table counts over 110,000 distinct CDR3 sequences; approximately 2.5% lies in the top ten. The J gene is TRBJ1-4, the V gene TRBV7-2; without DNA, the TCRdb call of TRBD1 cannot be checked. The clonotype was recovered from a human donor with ulcerative colitis or Crohn's disease, or a healthy co-twin of an affected twin (not recorded which). The specimen sequenced was blood. This chain's CDR3 is CASTATRDREKLFF. The entire variable domain, with the rest obtained from reference TRBV7-2 and TRBJ1-4, is as follows: GAGVSQSPSNKVTEKGKDVELRCDPISGHTALYWYRQSLGQGLEFLIYFQGNSAPDKSGLPSDRFSAERTGGSVSTLTIQRTQQEDSAVYLCASTATRDREKLFFGSGTQLSVL.